Shown below are 9 T cell receptor beta chains from a single sample sequenced in a study of T cells in Graves' hyperthyroidism and ophthalmopathy. Template material for amplifying TCR beta CDR3 regions consisted of RNA transcripts. Using the HTBI primer set, a first-round RT-PCR was run on the TCR CDR3. TCRdb fed the multiplex PCR reads into MiXCR, producing one record per CDR3 protein. The table includes a few hundred thousand distinct CDR3 sequences, less than 20% detected once. The sequencing sample was made of blood. The receptors come from a man aged 45 to 65 with Graves' ophthalmopathy.

There are many counts of this clonotype. This chain joins TRBV6-8 and TRBJ2-7; 9 nucleotides align to TRBD2. With 6 bases clipped from V and 0 bases from J, the junction kept 6 bases outside the gene matches. Germline values: CDR1 MNHGY, CDR2 SAAAGT. The CDR3 is 15 residues long. CDR3 sequence reads: CASRPWTSDSYEQYF. CDR3 DNA: TGTGCCAGCAGACCTTGGACTAGCGACTCCTACGAGCAGTACTTC.

This clonotype appeared many times. V and J are TRBV7-8 and TRBJ2-3; possibly TRBD1 for D (5 bases). Germline V gene sequence: CDR1 SGHVS, CDR2 FQNEAQ. Trimming shortened V by 5 bases and J by 2 bases, and 11 bases separated the two germline ends. CDR3 length: 14 residues. As DNA, the CDR3 is TGTGCCAGCAGCCAGGGATTACACACAGATACGCAGTATTTT. Its protein product is CASSQGLHTDTQYF.

The V gene is TRBV27, the J gene TRBJ2-5; 10 positions agree with TRBD2. CDR1 and CDR2 (germline): MNHEY, SMNVEV (reference sequence). The length of the CDR3 is 18 residues. Unmatched junction bases numbered 17, after V lost 6 bases and J lost 4 bases. CDR3 DNA sequence: TGTGCCAGCAGCCCCCCCTGGGCTAGCGGGAGTTGGAGAGAGACCCAGTACTTC. Protein product: CASSPPWASGSWRETQYF.

In this sample, this clonotype turned up many times. This sequence joins TRBV28 and TRBJ1-4, with 9 positions matching TRBD1. Germline V gene lookup returns CDR1 MDHEN and CDR2 SYDVKM. The CDR3 is made up of 15 amino acids. After removal of 3 bases from V and 8 bases from J, the junction contained 7 bases not matched to a gene. CDR3 amino acids: CASSLGGQGREKLFF. DNA of the CDR3: TGTGCCAGCAGTTTGGGAGGACAGGGGCGCGAAAAACTGTTTTTT.

For this clonotype: This may arise from a read error, as a much more abundant clone is one base away. The CDR3 DNA reads as TGTGCCAGCAGCTTATTCGGGAGCACAGATACGCAGTATTTT. Protein sequence: CASSLFGSTDTQYF. The J gene is TRBJ2-3, the V gene TRBV7-3, with D uncertain. V lost 2 bases to trimming and J lost 0 bases, with 6 bases between them. Germline CDR1 is SGHTA and CDR2 is FQGTGA. The CDR3 contains 14 residues. Using reference TRBV7-3 and TRBJ2-3 for the parts outside the CDR3, the full variable domain is GAGVSQTPSNKVTEKGKYVELRCDPISGHTALYWYRQSLGQGPEFLIYFQGTGAADDSGLPNDRFFAVRPEGSVSTLKIQRTERGDSAVYLCASSLFGSTDTQYFGPGTRLTVL.

This chain's CDR3 is CSAREFGTGGASPLHF. CDR3 nucleotides: TGCAGTGCTAGAGAGTTTGGAACAGGGGGAGCGTCACCCCTCCACTTT. V usage is TRBV20-1 and J usage is TRBJ1-6, with 8 bases identical to TRBD1. V trimming: 0 bases; J trimming: 10 bases; junction bases outside the gene matches: 11. Germline CDR1 and CDR2: DFQATT and SNEGSKA (reference sequence). CDR3 length equals 16 residues.

There are many counts of this clonotype. The rearrangement links TRBV30 to TRBJ2-1; TRBD2 agrees at 12 bases. After removal of 0 bases from V and 2 bases from J, the junction contained 2 bases not matched to a gene. The germline CDR1 and CDR2 sequences are GTSNPN and SVGIG (reference sequence). CDR3 length: 16 residues. DNA of the CDR3: TGTGCCTGGAGTGTCGGACTAGCGGGACCCTACAATGAGCAGTTCTTC. As protein: CAWSVGLAGPYNEQFF.

The gene calls are TRBV24-1 and TRBJ2-3; D is undetermined. V was trimmed by 3 bases and J by 4 bases, leaving 16 bases between them. Germline V gives CDR1 KGHDR, CDR2 SFDVKD. CDR3 length: 16 amino acids. CDR3 protein: CATSDKSGALPDTQYF. In nucleotides, the CDR3 is TGTGCCACCAGTGATAAATCCGGAGCCCTCCCAGATACGCAGTATTTT.

This clonotype has more than one count but fewer than ten. The V gene is TRBV2, the J gene TRBJ2-3; perhaps TRBD1 as D (8 bases). The CDR3 runs 14 residues. CDR1 is SNHLY and CDR2 is FYNNEI in the germline V gene. Trimming removed 6 bases from V and 8 bases from J, with 18 bases in between. The CDR3 sequence is CASSADREGATQYF. Here the CDR3 DNA reads TGTGCCAGCAGCGCGGACAGGGAGGGGGCTACGCAGTATTTT.